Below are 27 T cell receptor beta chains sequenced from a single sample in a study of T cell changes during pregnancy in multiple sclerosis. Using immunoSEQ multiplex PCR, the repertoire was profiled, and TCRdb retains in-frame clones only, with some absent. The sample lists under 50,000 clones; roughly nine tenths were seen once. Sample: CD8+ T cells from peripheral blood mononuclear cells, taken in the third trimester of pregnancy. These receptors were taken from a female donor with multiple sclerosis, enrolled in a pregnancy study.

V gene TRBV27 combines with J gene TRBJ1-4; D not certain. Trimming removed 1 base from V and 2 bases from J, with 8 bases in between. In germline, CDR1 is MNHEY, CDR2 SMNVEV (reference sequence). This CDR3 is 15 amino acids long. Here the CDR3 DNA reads TGTGCCAGCAGTTTATGGGCGGGGACTAATGAAAAACTGTTTTTT. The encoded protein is CASSLWAGTNEKLFF.

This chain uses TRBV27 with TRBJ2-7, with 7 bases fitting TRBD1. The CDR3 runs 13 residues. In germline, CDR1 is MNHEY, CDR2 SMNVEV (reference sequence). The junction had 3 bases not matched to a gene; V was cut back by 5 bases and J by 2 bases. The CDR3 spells CASSIDRAYEQYF. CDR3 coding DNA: TGTGCCAGCAGTATAGACAGGGCCTACGAGCAGTACTTC.

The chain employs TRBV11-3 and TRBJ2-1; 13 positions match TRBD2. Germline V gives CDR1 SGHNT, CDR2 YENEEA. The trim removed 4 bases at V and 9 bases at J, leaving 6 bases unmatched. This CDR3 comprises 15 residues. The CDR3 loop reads CASSSRTSGRGEQFF. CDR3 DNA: TGTGCCAGCAGCTCCAGGACTAGCGGGAGAGGTGAGCAGTTCTTC.

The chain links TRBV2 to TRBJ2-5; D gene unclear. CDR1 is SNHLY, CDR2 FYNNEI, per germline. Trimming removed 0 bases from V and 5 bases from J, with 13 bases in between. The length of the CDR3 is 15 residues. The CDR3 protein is CASSEALWQIETQYF. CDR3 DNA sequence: TGTGCCAGCAGTGAAGCGCTTTGGCAGATTGAGACCCAGTACTTC. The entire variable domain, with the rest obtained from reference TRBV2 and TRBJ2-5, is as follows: EPEVTQTPSHQVTQMGQEVILRCVPISNHLYFYWYRQILGQKVEFLVSFYNNEISEKSEIFDDQFSVERPDGSNFTLKIRSTKLEDSAMYFCASSEALWQIETQYFGPGTRLLVL.

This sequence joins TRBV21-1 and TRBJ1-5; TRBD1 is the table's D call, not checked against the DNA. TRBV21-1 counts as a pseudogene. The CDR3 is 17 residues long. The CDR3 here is CASSKDGTGDFNQPQHF. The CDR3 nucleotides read TGTGCCAGCAGCAAAGACGGGACAGGGGACTTTAATCAGCCCCAGCATTTT.

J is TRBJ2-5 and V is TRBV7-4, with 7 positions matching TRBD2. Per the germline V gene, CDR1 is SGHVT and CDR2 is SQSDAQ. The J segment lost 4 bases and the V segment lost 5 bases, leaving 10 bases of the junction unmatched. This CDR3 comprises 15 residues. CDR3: CASSTFHGRRETQYF. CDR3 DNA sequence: TGTGCCAGCAGCACGTTCCACGGGAGGAGAGAGACCCAGTACTTC. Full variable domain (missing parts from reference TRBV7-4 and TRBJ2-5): GAGVSQSPRYKVAKRGRDVALRCDSISGHVTLYWYRQTLGQGSEVLTYSQSDAQRDKSGRPSGRFSAERPERSVSTLKIQRTEQGDSAVYLCASSTFHGRRETQYFGPGTRLLVL.

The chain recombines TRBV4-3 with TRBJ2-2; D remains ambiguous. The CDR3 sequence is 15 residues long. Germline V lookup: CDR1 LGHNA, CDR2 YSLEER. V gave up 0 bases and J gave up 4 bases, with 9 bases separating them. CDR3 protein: CASSQDQVGTGELFF. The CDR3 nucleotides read TGCGCCAGCAGCCAAGATCAGGTCGGCACCGGGGAGCTGTTTTTT.

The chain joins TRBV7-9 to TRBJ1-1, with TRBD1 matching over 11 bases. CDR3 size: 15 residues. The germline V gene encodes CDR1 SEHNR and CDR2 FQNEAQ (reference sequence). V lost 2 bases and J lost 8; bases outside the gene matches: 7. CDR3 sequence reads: CASSLSRDRGVEAFF. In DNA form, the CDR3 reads TGTGCCAGCAGCTTATCACGGGACAGGGGGGTAGAAGCTTTCTTT.

The CDR3 is CASSLGFGETQYF. CDR3 in DNA: TGTGCCAGCAGTTTAGGTTTCGGGGAGACCCAGTACTTC. This chain joins TRBV6-5 and TRBJ2-5; D uncertain. The germline gives CDR1 MNHEY, CDR2 SVGAGI. CDR3 size: 13 residues. The V gene lost 4 bases and the J gene lost 5 bases, with 11 bases spanning the gap.

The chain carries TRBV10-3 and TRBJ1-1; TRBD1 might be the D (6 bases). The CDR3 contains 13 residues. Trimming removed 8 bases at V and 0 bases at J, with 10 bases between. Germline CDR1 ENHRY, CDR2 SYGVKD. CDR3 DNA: TGTGCCATCCAGGGGTTATTGAACACTGAAGCTTTCTTT. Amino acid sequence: CAIQGLLNTEAFF.

CDR3 sequence reads: CASSILAGGPNEQYF. The CDR3 region has the DNA TGTGCCAGTAGTATCCTCGCGGGAGGGCCTAACGAGCAGTACTTC. The V gene is TRBV19, the J gene TRBJ2-7, with 9 bases that match TRBD2. Germline values: CDR1 LNHDA, CDR2 SQIVND (reference sequence). The CDR3 is 15 amino acids. The trim removed 3 bases at V and 5 bases at J, leaving 8 bases unmatched.

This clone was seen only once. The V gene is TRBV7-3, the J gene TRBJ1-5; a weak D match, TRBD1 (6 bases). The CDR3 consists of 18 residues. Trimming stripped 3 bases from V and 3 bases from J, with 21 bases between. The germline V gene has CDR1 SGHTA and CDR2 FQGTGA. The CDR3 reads CASSFRYVPDRVNQPQHF. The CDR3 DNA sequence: TGTGCCAGCAGCTTCCGGTACGTACCGGACAGAGTCAATCAGCCCCAGCATTTT.

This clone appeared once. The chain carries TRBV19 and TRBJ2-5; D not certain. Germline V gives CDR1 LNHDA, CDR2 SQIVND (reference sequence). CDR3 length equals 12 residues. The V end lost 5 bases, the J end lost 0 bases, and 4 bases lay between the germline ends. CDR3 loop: CASSPNQETQYF. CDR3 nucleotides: TGTGCCAGTAGTCCCAACCAAGAGACCCAGTACTTC.

The CDR3 coding sequence is TGCGCCAGCAGCCAAGAGTGGGACAGCTACAATGAGCAGTTCTTC. It yields the protein CASSQEWDSYNEQFF. V usage is TRBV4-1 and J usage is TRBJ2-1, with 7 bases lining up with TRBD1. V shed 0 bases, J shed 3 bases, and the junction held 2 bases outside the gene matches. The CDR3 totals 15 residues. Germline CDR1 and CDR2: MGHRA and YSYEKL.

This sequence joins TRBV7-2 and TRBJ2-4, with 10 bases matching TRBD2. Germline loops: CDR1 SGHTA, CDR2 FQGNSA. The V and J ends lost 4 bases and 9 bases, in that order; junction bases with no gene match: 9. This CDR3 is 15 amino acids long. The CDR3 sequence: CASSYSGRDNSIQYF. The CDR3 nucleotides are TGTGCCAGCAGCTACAGCGGGAGGGATAATAGCATTCAGTACTTC.

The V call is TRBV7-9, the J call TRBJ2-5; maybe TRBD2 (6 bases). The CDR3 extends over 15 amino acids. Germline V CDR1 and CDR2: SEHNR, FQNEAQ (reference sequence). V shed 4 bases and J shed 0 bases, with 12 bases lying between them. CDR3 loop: CASSSIWGDQETQYF. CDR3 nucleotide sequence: TGTGCCAGCAGCTCAATCTGGGGGGACCAAGAGACCCAGTACTTC.

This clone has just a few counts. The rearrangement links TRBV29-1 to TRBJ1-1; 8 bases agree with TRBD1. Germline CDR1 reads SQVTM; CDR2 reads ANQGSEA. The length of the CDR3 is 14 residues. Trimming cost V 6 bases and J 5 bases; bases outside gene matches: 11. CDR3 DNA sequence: TGCAGCGTCGCTGCTGACAGGGGCGGTACTGAAGCTTTCTTT. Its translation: CSVAADRGGTEAFF.

The CDR3 sequence: CASSLAGTGFETQYF. CDR3 coding DNA: TGTGCCAGCAGCTTAGCAGGGACAGGGTTTGAGACCCAGTACTTC. The chain is built from TRBV7-9 and TRBJ2-5; 9 bases fit TRBD1. Losses at the gene ends were 0 bases for V and 5 bases for J; bases not matched to a gene: 4. CDR1 and CDR2 (germline): SEHNR, FQNEAQ (reference sequence). This CDR3 spans 15 amino acids.

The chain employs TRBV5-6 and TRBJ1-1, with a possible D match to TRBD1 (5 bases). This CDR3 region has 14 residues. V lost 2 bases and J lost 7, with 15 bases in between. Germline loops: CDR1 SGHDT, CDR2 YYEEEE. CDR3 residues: CASSLGILQGEAFF. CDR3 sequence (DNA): TGTGCCAGCAGCTTAGGGATACTTCAGGGTGAAGCTTTCTTT.

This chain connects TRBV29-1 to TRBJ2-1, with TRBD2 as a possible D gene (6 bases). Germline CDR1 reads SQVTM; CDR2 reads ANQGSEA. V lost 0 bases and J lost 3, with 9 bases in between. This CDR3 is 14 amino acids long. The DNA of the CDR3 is TGCAGCGTTGAAGAAACTAGCAGCTACAATGAGCAGTTCTTC. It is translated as CSVEETSSYNEQFF.

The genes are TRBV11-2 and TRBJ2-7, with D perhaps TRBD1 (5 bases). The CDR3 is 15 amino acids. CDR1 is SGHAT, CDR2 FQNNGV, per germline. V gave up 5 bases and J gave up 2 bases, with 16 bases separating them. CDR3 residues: CASSRPGFRAYEQYF. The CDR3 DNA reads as TGTGCCAGCAGCCGTCCGGGCTTCAGGGCCTACGAGCAGTACTTC.

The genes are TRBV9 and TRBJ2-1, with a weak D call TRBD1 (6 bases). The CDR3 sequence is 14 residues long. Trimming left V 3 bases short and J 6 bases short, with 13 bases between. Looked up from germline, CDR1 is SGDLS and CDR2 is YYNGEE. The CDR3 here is CASSAETGVNEQFF. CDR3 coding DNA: TGTGCCAGCAGCGCCGAGACAGGCGTCAATGAGCAGTTCTTC.

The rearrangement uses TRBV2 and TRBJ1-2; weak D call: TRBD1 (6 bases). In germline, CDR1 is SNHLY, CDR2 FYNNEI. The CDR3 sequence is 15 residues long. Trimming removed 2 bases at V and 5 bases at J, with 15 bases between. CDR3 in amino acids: CASSETGPSIYGYTF. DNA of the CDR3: TGTGCCAGCAGTGAAACAGGGCCCTCCATTTATGGCTACACCTTC.

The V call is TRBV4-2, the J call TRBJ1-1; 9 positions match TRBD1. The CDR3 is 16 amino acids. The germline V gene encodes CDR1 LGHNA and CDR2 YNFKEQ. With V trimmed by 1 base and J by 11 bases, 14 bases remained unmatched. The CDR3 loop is CASSQGPGTGKVDAFF. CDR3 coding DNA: TGTGCCAGCAGCCAAGGTCCCGGGACAGGGAAGGTGGATGCTTTCTTT.

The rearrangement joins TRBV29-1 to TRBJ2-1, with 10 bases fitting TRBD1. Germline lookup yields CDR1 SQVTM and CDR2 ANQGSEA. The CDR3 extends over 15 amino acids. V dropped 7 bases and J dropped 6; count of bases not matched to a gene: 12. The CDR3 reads CSGTGGRGIPNEQFF. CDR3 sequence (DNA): TGCAGCGGGACAGGGGGACGTGGCATCCCCAATGAGCAGTTCTTC.

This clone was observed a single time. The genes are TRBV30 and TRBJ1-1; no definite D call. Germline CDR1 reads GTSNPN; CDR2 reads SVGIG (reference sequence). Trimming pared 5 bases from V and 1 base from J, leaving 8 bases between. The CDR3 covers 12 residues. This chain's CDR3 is CAWATGNTEAFF. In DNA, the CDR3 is TGTGCCTGGGCCACGGGGAACACTGAAGCTTTCTTT. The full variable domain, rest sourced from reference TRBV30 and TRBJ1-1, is SQTIHQWPATLVQPVGSPLSLECTVEGTSNPNLYWYRQAAGRGLQLLFYSVGIGQISSEVPQNLSASRPQDRQFILSSKKLLLSDSGFYLCAWATGNTEAFFGQGTRLTVV.

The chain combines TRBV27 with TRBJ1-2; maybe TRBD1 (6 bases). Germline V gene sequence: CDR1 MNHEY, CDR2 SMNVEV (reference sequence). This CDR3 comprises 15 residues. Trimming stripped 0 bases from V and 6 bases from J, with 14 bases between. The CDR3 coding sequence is TGTGCCAGCAGTTTATCCTCGACAGGAGGAAATGGCTACACCTTC. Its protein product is CASSLSSTGGNGYTF.